This T cell receptor beta chain emerged from a study of T cell repertoires in cytomegalovirus infection. About the study: In public TCR beta signatures, there were indications of both CMV infection and matching HLA type. General study results and limits: Ex vivo responses were dominated by HLA-C-restricted CMV-specific TCR beta clonotypes. Totalled public TCR beta family frequency picked out people who carried CMV plus the relevant HLA.

Germline-derived CDR1 and CDR2 are MNHNY and SVGAGI (reference sequence). The CDR3 consists of 16 residues. Trimming took 0 bases from V and 4 from J, leaving 14 bases between them. Concerning this clonotype: Antigen specificity is unknown.

TCRdb re-called the reads with MiXCR, one entry per CDR3 protein. This table holds roughly 760,000 distinct CDR3 sequences, roughly a third found once. The V gene is TRBV6-6, the J gene TRBJ2-3; no firm D call. The receptor comes from a human donor in good health (CMV status not recorded). Some clones in this sample may be carry-over from other donors' samples. Sequencing was done on a sample of PBMCs. CDR3 in DNA: TGTGCCAGCAGTTACTCGAGTCCGTTATTTCCAGATACGCAGTATTTT. Its translation is CASSYSSPLFPDTQYF.